This TCR beta chain was profiled in a study of control samples from healthy donors and cancer patients. Clones were sequenced by immunoSEQ multiplex PCR, and TCRdb holds only the in-frame ones, with some missing. The table includes about 150,000 clones, 80% to 95% detected once. This CDR3 contains 12 residues. V shed 6 bases and J shed 5 bases, with 8 bases lying between them. The germline V gene encodes CDR1 LNHDA and CDR2 SQIVND (reference sequence). The receptor was isolated from a man younger than 35 in good health. The sample comprised blood. The chain joins TRBV19 to TRBJ1-3; D remains ambiguous. In DNA, the CDR3 is TGTGCCAGTAGGGGCCAGAGAAACACCATATATTTT. This codes for CASRGQRNTIYF.